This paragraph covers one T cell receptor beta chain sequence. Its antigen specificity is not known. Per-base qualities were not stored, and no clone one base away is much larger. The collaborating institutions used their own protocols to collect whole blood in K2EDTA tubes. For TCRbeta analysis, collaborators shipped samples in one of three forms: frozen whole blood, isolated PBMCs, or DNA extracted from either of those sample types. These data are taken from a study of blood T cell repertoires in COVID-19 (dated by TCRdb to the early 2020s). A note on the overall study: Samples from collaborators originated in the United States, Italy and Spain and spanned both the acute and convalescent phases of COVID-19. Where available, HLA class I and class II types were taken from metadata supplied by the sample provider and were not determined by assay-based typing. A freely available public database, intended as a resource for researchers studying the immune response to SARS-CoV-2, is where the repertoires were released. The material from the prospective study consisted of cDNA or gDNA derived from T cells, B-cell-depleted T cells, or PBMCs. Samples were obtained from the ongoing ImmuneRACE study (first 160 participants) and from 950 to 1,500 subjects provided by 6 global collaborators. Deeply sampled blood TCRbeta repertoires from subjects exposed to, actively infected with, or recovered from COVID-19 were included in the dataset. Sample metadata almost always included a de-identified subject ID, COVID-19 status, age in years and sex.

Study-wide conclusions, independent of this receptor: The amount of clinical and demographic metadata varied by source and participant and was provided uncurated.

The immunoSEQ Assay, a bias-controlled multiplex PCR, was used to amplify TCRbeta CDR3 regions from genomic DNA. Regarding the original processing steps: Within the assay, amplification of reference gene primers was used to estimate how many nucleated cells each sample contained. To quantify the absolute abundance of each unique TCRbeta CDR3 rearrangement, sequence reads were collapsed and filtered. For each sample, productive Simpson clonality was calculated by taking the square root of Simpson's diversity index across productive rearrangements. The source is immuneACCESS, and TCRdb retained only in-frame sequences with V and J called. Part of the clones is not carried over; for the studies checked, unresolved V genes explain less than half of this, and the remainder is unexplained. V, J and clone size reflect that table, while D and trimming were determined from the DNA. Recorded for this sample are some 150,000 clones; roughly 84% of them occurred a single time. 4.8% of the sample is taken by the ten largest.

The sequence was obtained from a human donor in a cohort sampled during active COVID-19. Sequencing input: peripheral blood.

The CDR3 loop reads CASSLSPVEQFF. The nucleotide sequence reads TGCGCCAGCAGCTTGTCCCCCGTTGAGCAGTTCTTC. The chain is encoded by TRBV5-1 joined to TRBJ2-1; no D gene can be assigned with confidence. V loses 1 base of germline sequence and J loses 9 bases, and the interval between the two ends is 8 bases. The CDR3 numbers 12 residues from cysteine through phenylalanine. Left in the record is the CDR3 DNA by itself, 36 bases read in frame from the first base. The germline V gene sets CDR1 to SGHRS and CDR2 to YFSETQ.